This T cell receptor (beta chain) was captured in a study of cytomegalovirus exposure and HLA in healthy donors. Study details: Later, an analysis reported that the approximately 120 validation repertoires had used the same platform as the 550 to 750 first-cohort repertoires. Study conclusions and caveats: Specific recognition of CMV antigens was confirmed in vitro for three chains (all CMV-associated).

The donors were members of the validation cohort, which comprised 120 subjects and was separate from the first cohort of several hundred subjects. Comments on this clone: Its target is not known.

Clones were read by immunoSEQ multiplex PCR, and TCRdb kept only the in-frame ones, dropping some. The sample yields around 130,000 clones, under 90% seen once. The CDR3 sequence is 11 residues long. V lost 7 bases and J 4 bases, leaving 8 bases between the germline ends. Germline V gene data show CDR1 as SGHRS and CDR2 as YFSETQ. Sequencing used PBMCs. The receptor was derived from a woman aged 25-40 years in good health and CMV-seronegative. V and J are TRBV5-1 and TRBJ1-1; D remains ambiguous. This CDR3 reads CASREGTEAFF. As DNA, the CDR3 is TGCGCCAGCCGCGAGGGCACTGAAGCTTTCTTT.